The 23 T cell receptor beta chains presented below share a single source sample, sequenced in a study of T cells in Graves' hyperthyroidism and ophthalmopathy. RNA transcripts yielded amplified TCR beta CDR3 regions. HTBI primers were used for first-round RT-PCR of the TCR CDR3. TCRdb re-analysed the multiplex PCR reads in MiXCR, keeping a single row per CDR3 protein. The table lists more than 300,000 distinct CDR3 sequences, approximately 13% of them singletons. Source material: blood. Every receptor here comes from a woman aged 18-29 years with Graves' hyperthyroidism.

This clonotype was observed many times. This chain uses TRBV19 with TRBJ2-1; D is possibly TRBD2 (7 bases). CDR3 length equals 15 residues. CDR1 and CDR2 (germline): LNHDA, SQIVND (reference sequence). V was trimmed by 5 bases and J by 1 base, leaving 12 bases between them. The CDR3 nucleotides read TGTGCCAGTAGTTGGGGGGGCGCGTCCTACAATGAGCAGTTCTTC. It encodes CASSWGGASYNEQFF. Variable domain in full (rest from reference TRBV19 and TRBJ2-1): DGGITQSPKYLFRKEGQNVTLSCEQNLNHDAMYWYRQDPGQGLRLIYYSQIVNDFQKGDIAEGYSVSREKKESFPLTVTSAQKNPTAFYLCASSWGGASYNEQFFGPGTRLTVL.

This clonotype was counted between two and nine times. The V call is TRBV4-2, the J call TRBJ2-5; 7 positions agree with TRBD1. The germline V gene encodes CDR1 LGHNA and CDR2 YNFKEQ. V was pared by 4 bases and J by 3 bases, with 8 bases of the junction left unmatched. This CDR3 has 15 residues. The CDR3: CASSLGQDGKETQYF. CDR3 in DNA: TGTGCCAGCAGCCTTGGACAGGACGGTAAAGAGACCCAGTACTTC.

This clonotype was counted at least ten times. This chain links TRBV7-9 with TRBJ2-7; TRBD1 aligns across 7 bases. Per the germline V gene, CDR1 is SEHNR and CDR2 is FQNEAQ (reference sequence). This CDR3 region has 15 residues. V was pared by 1 base and J by 5 bases, with 8 bases of the junction left unmatched. The CDR3 spells CASSLEGRGSHEQYF. CDR3 sequence (DNA): TGTGCCAGCAGCTTAGAAGGCAGGGGGTCCCACGAGCAGTACTTC.

Concerning this clonotype: It may be a read error: a sequence one base away is much more abundant. V gene TRBV5-1 combines with J gene TRBJ2-2, with 7 bases identical to TRBD2. CDR1 is SGHRS, CDR2 YFSETQ, per germline. This CDR3 spans 14 amino acids. The CDR3 loop reads CASSISSGAGELLF. CDR3 coding DNA: TGTGCCAGCAGCATATCTAGCGGTGCCGGGGAGCTGTTATTT.

This clonotype has a count of ten or more. The chain carries TRBV11-3 and TRBJ2-2; no reliable D call. The CDR3 runs to 14 residues. The ends were cut back, 6 bases at V and 1 base at J, with 9 bases in the middle. Germline CDR1 reads SGHNT; CDR2 reads YENEEA. The CDR3 reads CASSLVGNTGELFF. The CDR3 bases are TGTGCCAGCAGTCTCGTGGGGAACACCGGGGAGCTGTTTTTT.

This clonotype was picked up many times. The chain joins TRBV12-3 or TRBV12-4 to TRBJ2-4; TRBD2 agrees at 12 bases. This CDR3 is 23 amino acids long. J gave up 1 base and V 6 bases, and 25 bases lay outside the gene matches. The CDR3 here is CASSQPPGLAGVLGRRAKNIQYF. The CDR3, as DNA: TGTGCCAGCAGCCAACCCCCGGGACTAGCGGGCGTTCTGGGGCGGCGGGCCAAAAACATTCAGTACTTC.

This clonotype has at least ten counts. The V gene is TRBV13, the J gene TRBJ1-3; no firm D call. The CDR3 totals 13 residues. Trimming stripped 5 bases from V and 6 bases from J, with 11 bases between. Germline CDR1 PRHDT, CDR2 FYEKMQ (reference sequence). CDR3 residues: CASSPFELNTIYF. The DNA for the CDR3 is TGTGCCAGCAGCCCGTTCGAGTTAAACACCATATATTTT.

J is TRBJ1-5 and V is TRBV7-9; D is undetermined. From germline, CDR1 is SEHNR and CDR2 FQNEAQ (reference sequence). Trimming stripped 5 bases from V and 7 bases from J, with 18 bases between. The CDR3 consists of 15 residues. The CDR3 spells CASSMGTAGGQPQHF. CDR3 DNA: TGTGCCAGCAGCATGGGAACAGCGGGAGGCCAGCCCCAGCATTTT.

This clonotype was found many times. The CDR3 region is CASSLVGADHNSPLHF. The CDR3 region has the DNA TGTGCCAGCAGTTTAGTGGGGGCGGATCATAATTCACCCCTCCACTTT. The chain recombines TRBV27 with TRBJ1-6, with D perhaps TRBD1 (6 bases). The length of the CDR3 is 16 residues. Germline CDR1 MNHEY, CDR2 SMNVEV (reference sequence). Trimming took 2 bases from V and 5 from J, leaving 13 bases between them.

By share, this clonotype counts as medium-sized. The chain combines TRBV5-1 with TRBJ2-1; 9 positions agree with TRBD2. Germline trimming cut 0 bases from V and 6 bases from J; bases unmatched to any gene: 7. Germline-derived CDR1 and CDR2 are SGHRS and YFSETQ. This CDR3 contains 16 residues. This CDR3 reads CASSLVVRGGSNEQFF. DNA for the CDR3: TGCGCCAGCAGCTTGGTAGTGCGGGGGGGCTCCAATGAGCAGTTCTTC.

This clonotype was seen a handful of times. The chain has TRBV5-5 and TRBJ1-5, with 9 nucleotides matching TRBD1. The V gene end was trimmed by 0 bases and the J gene end by 1 base; junction bases not matched to a gene: 5. From germline, CDR1 is SGHKS and CDR2 YYEKEE (reference sequence). This CDR3 contains 17 residues. The CDR3 reads CASSLGVGQGSNQPQHF. DNA of the CDR3: TGTGCCAGCAGCTTGGGGGTGGGACAGGGAAGCAATCAGCCCCAGCATTTT.

This clonotype turned up a few times. The chain recombines TRBV25-1 with TRBJ1-4, with 8 positions matching TRBD1. This CDR3 spans 15 amino acids. J lost 8 bases, V lost 4 bases, and 9 bases had no gene match. CDR1 MGHDK and CDR2 SYGVNS come from the germline V gene. This chain's CDR3 is CASSGPQGGREKLFF. The DNA for the CDR3 is TGTGCCAGCAGTGGCCCACAGGGGGGCCGGGAAAAACTGTTTTTT.

There are many counts of this clonotype. The rearrangement joins TRBV20-1 to TRBJ2-7; D not resolved. This CDR3 is 13 amino acids long. Germline V gene sequence: CDR1 DFQATT, CDR2 SNEGSKA (reference sequence). Trimming removed 3 bases from V and 0 bases from J, with 9 bases in between. Written as DNA, the CDR3 is TGCAGTGCTAGTACCGGATCCTCCTACGAGCAGTACTTC. Encoded protein: CSASTGSSYEQYF.

There are many counts of this clonotype. This chain connects TRBV3-1 to TRBJ2-7, with D possibly matching TRBD1 (6 bases). The V and J ends lost 2 bases and 7 bases respectively, with 12 bases between them. The germline V gene encodes CDR1 LGHDT and CDR2 YNNKEL (reference sequence). The CDR3 sequence is 13 residues long. The CDR3 DNA sequence: TGTGCCAGCAGCCAACAGGGGTATGGTGAGCAGTACTTC. It codes for CASSQQGYGEQYF.

The CDR3 bases are TGTGCCAGCAGCTTAGTTTGGACGGATTCCTCTGGGGCCAACGTCCTGACTTTC. Amino acids: CASSLVWTDSSGANVLTF. The chain recombines TRBV7-8 with TRBJ2-6, with no clear D. The CDR3 spans 18 residues. Between the trimmed V and J ends, which lost 1 base and 0 bases, there was a span of 13 bases. The V gene's germline CDR1 is SGHVS and CDR2 FQNEAQ. The whole variable domain, remainder taken from reference TRBV7-8 and TRBJ2-6, is GAGVSQSPRYKVAKRGQDVALRCDPISGHVSLFWYQQALGQGPEFLTYFQNEAQLDKSGLPSDRFFAERPEGSVSTLKIQRTQQEDSAVYLCASSLVWTDSSGANVLTFGAGSRLTVL.

This clonotype came up many times. The rearrangement uses TRBV2 and TRBJ2-1; D perhaps matches TRBD1 (7 bases). Trimming cost V 6 bases and J 2 bases, with 17 bases left between them. The CDR3 is 16 amino acids. Germline loops: CDR1 SNHLY, CDR2 FYNNEI. CDR3 loop: CASSDIQGGTYNEQFF. The CDR3 DNA sequence: TGTGCCAGCAGCGATATCCAGGGGGGTACCTACAATGAGCAGTTCTTC.

This chain links TRBV6-1 with TRBJ2-2, with D perhaps matching TRBD1 or TRBD2 (7 bases each). Per germline, CDR1 MNHNS and CDR2 SASEGT. Trimming took off 6 bases at V and 6 bases at J, with 14 bases between the two ends. This CDR3 region has 14 residues. CDR3 nucleotides: TGTGCCAGCAGGCAGACAGGGAGGGCCGGGGAGCTGTTTTTT. Its protein product is CASRQTGRAGELFF.

This clonotype was observed many times. The chain employs TRBV5-5 and TRBJ2-1; D unresolved. Germline-derived CDR1 and CDR2 are SGHKS and YYEKEE (reference sequence). V lost 0 bases to trimming and J lost 5 bases, with 18 bases between them. The CDR3 spans 17 residues. CDR3 amino acids: CASSLGPTVTDDNEQFF. The CDR3 DNA follows: TGTGCCAGCAGCTTGGGGCCAACAGTGACCGACGACAATGAGCAGTTCTTC.

This clonotype has at least ten counts. This chain links TRBV19 with TRBJ2-1; D assignment may be TRBD1 or TRBD2 (6 bases each). The CDR3 spans 17 residues. V was pared by 5 bases and J by 7 bases, with 24 bases between. Germline-derived CDR1 and CDR2 are LNHDA and SQIVND (reference sequence). CDR3 loop: CASSALEGREDRNEQFF. The CDR3, as DNA: TGTGCCAGTAGTGCCTTGGAGGGGCGGGAAGACAGGAATGAGCAGTTCTTC.

This clonotype occurred a few times. A much larger clone lies a single base off, so this may be a read error. The chain employs TRBV2 and TRBJ1-2, with 7 bases matching TRBD1. The germline CDR1 and CDR2 sequences are SNHLY and FYNNEI. CDR3 length: 14 residues. The V gene end was trimmed by 8 bases and the J gene end by 10 bases; junction bases not matched to a gene: 16. CDR3 nucleotides: TGTGCCAGCGGCGTTTCCGGGACAGCTCATGACTACACCTTC. Translation: CASGVSGTAHDYTF.

The table lists this clonotype with many counts. V gene TRBV28 combines with J gene TRBJ2-1, with 7 bases identical to TRBD2. The CDR3 is 13 residues long. V dropped 8 bases and J dropped 10; count of bases not matched to a gene: 11. Germline V gives CDR1 MDHEN, CDR2 SYDVKM. CDR3 sequence (DNA): TGTGCCAGCTTTGGGACTATTGTGGGCGAGCAGTTCTTC. Amino acids: CASFGTIVGEQFF. The variable domain in full, completed from reference TRBV28 and TRBJ2-1, reads DVKVTQSSRYLVKRTGEKVFLECVQDMDHENMFWYRQDPGLGLRLIYFSYDVKMKEKGDIPEGYSVSREKKERFSLILESASTNQTSMYLCASFGTIVGEQFFGPGTRLTVL.

This clonotype has at least ten counts. The chain carries TRBV4-1 and TRBJ1-5; D remains unclear. V was trimmed by 6 bases and J by 0 bases, leaving 12 bases between them. Per the germline V gene, CDR1 is MGHRA and CDR2 is YSYEKL. The CDR3 has 15 residues. CDR3: CASRVSYNSNQPQHF. Here the CDR3 DNA reads TGCGCCAGCAGGGTCAGCTACAATAGCAATCAGCCCCAGCATTTT.

This clonotype was found many times. The V gene is TRBV27, the J gene TRBJ2-2; possible D gene TRBD2, 6 bases. Trimming stripped 6 bases from V and 1 base from J, with 9 bases between. The CDR3 runs to 14 residues. The germline V gene encodes CDR1 MNHEY and CDR2 SMNVEV (reference sequence). The CDR3 region has the DNA TGTGCCAGCAGCTGGGGGGAGAACACCGGGGAGCTGTTTTTT. The encoded protein is CASSWGENTGELFF.